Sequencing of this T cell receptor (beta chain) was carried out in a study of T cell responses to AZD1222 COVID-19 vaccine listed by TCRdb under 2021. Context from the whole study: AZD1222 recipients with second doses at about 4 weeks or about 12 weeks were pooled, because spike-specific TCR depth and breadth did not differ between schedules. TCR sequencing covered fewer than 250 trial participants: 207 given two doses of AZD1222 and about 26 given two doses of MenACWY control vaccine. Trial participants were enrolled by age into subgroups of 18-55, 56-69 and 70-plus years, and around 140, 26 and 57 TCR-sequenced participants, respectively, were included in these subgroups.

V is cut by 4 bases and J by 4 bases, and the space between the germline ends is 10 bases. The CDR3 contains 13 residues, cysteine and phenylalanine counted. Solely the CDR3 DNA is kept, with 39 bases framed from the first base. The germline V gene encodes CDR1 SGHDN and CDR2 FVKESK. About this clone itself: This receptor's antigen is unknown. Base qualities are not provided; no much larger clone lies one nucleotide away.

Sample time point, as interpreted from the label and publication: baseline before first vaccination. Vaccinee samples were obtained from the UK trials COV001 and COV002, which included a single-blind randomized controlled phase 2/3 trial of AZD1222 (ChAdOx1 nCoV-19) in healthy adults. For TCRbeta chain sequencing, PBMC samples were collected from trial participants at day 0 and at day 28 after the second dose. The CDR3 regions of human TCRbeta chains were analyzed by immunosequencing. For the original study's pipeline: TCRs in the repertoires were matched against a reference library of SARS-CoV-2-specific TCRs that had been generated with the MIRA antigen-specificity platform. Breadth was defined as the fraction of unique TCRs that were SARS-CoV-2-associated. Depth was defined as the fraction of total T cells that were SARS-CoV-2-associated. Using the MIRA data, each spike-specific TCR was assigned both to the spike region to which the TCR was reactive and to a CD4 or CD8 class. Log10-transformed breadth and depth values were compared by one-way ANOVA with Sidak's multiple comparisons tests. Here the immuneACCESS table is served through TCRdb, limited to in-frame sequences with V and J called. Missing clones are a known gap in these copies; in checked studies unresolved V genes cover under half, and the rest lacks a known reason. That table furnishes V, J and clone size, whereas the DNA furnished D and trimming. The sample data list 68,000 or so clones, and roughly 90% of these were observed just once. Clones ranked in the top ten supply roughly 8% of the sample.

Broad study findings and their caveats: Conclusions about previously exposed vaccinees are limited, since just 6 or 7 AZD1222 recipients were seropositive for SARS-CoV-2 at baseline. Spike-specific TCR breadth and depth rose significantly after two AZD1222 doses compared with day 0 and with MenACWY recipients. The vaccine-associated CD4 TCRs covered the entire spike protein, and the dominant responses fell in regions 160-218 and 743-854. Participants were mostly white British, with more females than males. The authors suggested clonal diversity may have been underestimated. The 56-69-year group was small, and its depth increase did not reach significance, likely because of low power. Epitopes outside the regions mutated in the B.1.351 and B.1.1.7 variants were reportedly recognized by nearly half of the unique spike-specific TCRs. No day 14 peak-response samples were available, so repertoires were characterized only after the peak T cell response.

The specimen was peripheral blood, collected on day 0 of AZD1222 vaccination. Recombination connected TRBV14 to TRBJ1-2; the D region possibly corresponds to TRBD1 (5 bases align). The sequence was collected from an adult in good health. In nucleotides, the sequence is TGTGCCAGCAGCCTGGGGACCCCCTATGGCTACACCTTC. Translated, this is CASSLGTPYGYTF.